This passage covers 23 T cell receptor beta chains from one sample sequenced in a study of beta chain features in type 1 diabetes. General observations from the study: Shortening that was moderate but significant affected the TCRB CDR3s of Type 1 diabetes patients in all four CD4+ subsets.

Expressed TCRB transcripts got sequenced, as all isolated RNA was reverse transcribed. Some clones are missing from TCRdb's copy, which holds only in-frame ones; the method was immunoSEQ multiplex PCR. The repertoire holds about 260,000 clones, with around 21% as singletons. The antigens these receptors bind are not known. Sample: naive CD4+ T cells from blood. These receptors originate from a woman in her thirties or forties with type 1 diabetes.

This chain joins TRBV4-3 and TRBJ2-6; TRBD1 matches 7 bases. This CDR3 contains 18 residues. Germline values: CDR1 LGHNA, CDR2 YSLEER. Trimming removed 1 base from V and 0 bases from J; junction bases left unmatched: 6. CDR3 in amino acids: CASSQAGTATSGANVLTF. CDR3 sequence (DNA): TGCGCCAGCAGCCAAGCGGGGACAGCGACCTCTGGGGCCAACGTCCTGACTTTC.

This clone was found a few times. V gene TRBV19 combines with J gene TRBJ1-3; D ambiguous. There are 13 residues in the CDR3. Trimming removed 6 bases from V and 0 bases from J, with 6 bases in between. Germline loops: CDR1 LNHDA, CDR2 SQIVND (reference sequence). Here the CDR3 reads CASSLSSGNTIYF. As DNA, the CDR3 is TGTGCCAGTAGCCTGAGCTCTGGAAACACCATATATTTT.

About this clone: The identical CDR3 is also encoded by other nucleotide sequences in the sample. This sequence joins TRBV9 and TRBJ1-6; the D is unclear. Germline loops: CDR1 SGDLS, CDR2 YYNGEE. This CDR3 spans 15 amino acids. The germline V and J ends were trimmed by 3 bases and 0 bases, with 7 bases remaining between them. The CDR3 nucleotides read TGTGCCAGCAGCGGAACTAGCTCCTATAATTCACCCCTCCACTTT. Its translation: CASSGTSSYNSPLHF.

This clone was observed a few times. CDR3 DNA: TGCGCCAGCAGCCAGGACAGGGTTGGCGGCTACACCTTC. Encoded protein: CASSQDRVGGYTF. V gene TRBV4-3 combines with J gene TRBJ1-2, with 8 bases identical to TRBD1. Germline V CDR1 and CDR2: LGHNA, YSLEER. Trimming at V came to 3 bases and at J to 8 bases, leaving 5 bases not matched to a gene. The CDR3 runs to 13 residues.

This clone was detected only a few times. The J gene is TRBJ2-2, the V gene TRBV29-1, with D unresolved. The V end lost 4 bases, the J end lost 8 bases, and 8 bases lay between the germline ends. Germline CDR1 SQVTM, CDR2 ANQGSEA. The CDR3 is made up of 11 amino acids. DNA for the CDR3: TGCAGCGTTGCTAATCGAGGGGAGCTGTTTTTT. Translating it yields CSVANRGELFF.

The chain couples TRBV5-4 to TRBJ2-7; weak D call: TRBD2 (6 bases). CDR1 and CDR2 from the germline V gene are SGHNT and YYREEE (reference sequence). This CDR3 spans 13 amino acids. V was shortened by 5 bases and J by 3 bases, with 12 bases between the two germline ends. DNA of the CDR3: TGTGCCAGCAGACCTCCGGGAGACTACGAGCAGTACTTC. Its translation: CASRPPGDYEQYF.

This clone came up a few times. The chain carries TRBV29-1 and TRBJ1-2; 7 bases are shared with TRBD1. Per the germline V gene, CDR1 is SQVTM and CDR2 is ANQGSEA. Trimming took 5 bases from V and 1 from J; bases not matched to a gene: 4. This CDR3 contains 13 residues. The chain's CDR3 is CSVRDRVNYGYTF. CDR3 nucleotide sequence: TGCAGCGTTCGGGACAGAGTTAACTATGGCTACACCTTC.

This clone occurred a few times. J is TRBJ1-2 and V is TRBV4-2; D is uncertain. Trimming left V 0 bases short and J 4 bases short, with 9 bases between. CDR1 is LGHNA and CDR2 is YNFKEQ in the germline V gene. The length of the CDR3 is 14 residues. The CDR3 region has the DNA TGTGCCAGCAGCCAAGAAAGAACGGGCTATGGCTACACCTTC. Translated, it gives CASSQERTGYGYTF.

The V gene is TRBV4-1, the J gene TRBJ1-2, with 7 bases that match TRBD1. Trimming removed 3 bases from V and 3 bases from J; junction bases left unmatched: 7. Germline assignment: CDR1 MGHRA and CDR2 YSYEKL. This CDR3 is built from 15 residues. The CDR3 protein is CASSHPQRGHYGYTF. The DNA for the CDR3 is TGCGCCAGCAGCCACCCCCAAAGGGGGCACTATGGCTACACCTTC.

The chain carries TRBV5-4 and TRBJ1-3, with D hard to call. CDR3 length: 13 residues. V gave up 3 bases and J gave up 3 bases, with 7 bases separating them. The germline CDR1 and CDR2 sequences are SGHNT and YYREEE (reference sequence). CDR3 loop: CASSSSVGNTIYF. CDR3 DNA: TGTGCCAGCAGCTCCTCGGTTGGAAACACCATATATTTT.

In its sample, this clone was seen a few times. J is TRBJ2-5 and V is TRBV15, with 7 bases identical to TRBD1. The ends lost 8 bases at V and 2 bases at J; junction bases unmatched: 8. The CDR3 length is 14 residues. Germline CDR1 and CDR2: LNHNV and YYDKDF (reference sequence). The CDR3: CATGRDSQQETQYF. As DNA, the CDR3 is TGTGCCACCGGCCGGGACAGCCAGCAAGAGACCCAGTACTTC.

The chain combines TRBV20-1 with TRBJ2-5; the D gene is possibly TRBD1 (5 bases). Trimming removed 5 bases from V and 2 bases from J, with 6 bases in between. The germline CDR1 and CDR2 sequences are DFQATT and SNEGSKA (reference sequence). The CDR3 has 11 residues. CDR3 nucleotide sequence: TGCAGTGCTGACAGACAAGAGACCCAGTACTTC. Protein product: CSADRQETQYF.

On this clone itself: At one end, the junction sequence differs from germline, possibly due to a read error. The V and J genes are TRBV7-7 and TRBJ2-5; D is possibly TRBD1 (6 bases). The CDR3 contains 14 residues. Germline loops: CDR1 SSHAT, CDR2 FNYEAQ (reference sequence). In nucleotides, the CDR3 is TGTGCTAGCAGCTTACAAGCAGGGGAAGAGACCCAGTACTTC. This gives the protein CASSLQAGEETQYF.

This clone was observed a few times. J is TRBJ1-2 and V is TRBV15; the D is unclear. This CDR3 comprises 14 residues. Germline CDR1 LNHNV, CDR2 YYDKDF (reference sequence). Between the trimmed V and J ends, which lost 1 base and 2 bases, there was a span of 8 bases. The CDR3 protein is CATSRVARNYGYTF. The CDR3 nucleotides are TGTGCCACCAGCAGAGTAGCCAGAAACTATGGCTACACCTTC.

This clone was seen only a few times. The V gene is TRBV4-3, the J gene TRBJ2-5; TRBD2 is a possible D gene (5 bases). From germline, CDR1 is LGHNA and CDR2 YSLEER. V was pared by 0 bases and J by 4 bases, with 15 bases between. The CDR3 length is 16 residues. CDR3 nucleotide sequence: TGCGCCAGCAGCCAAGAGACCCACTCTAGCATAGAGACCCAGTACTTC. Translation gives CASSQETHSSIETQYF.

The sample holds a few counts of this clone. The chain employs TRBV29-1 and TRBJ1-1; 8 bases line up with TRBD1. With V trimmed by 1 base and J by 7 bases, 8 bases remained unmatched. The CDR3 loop spans 14 amino acids. Germline V gives CDR1 SQVTM, CDR2 ANQGSEA. The CDR3 protein is CSVEVRGRGDEAFF. The CDR3 DNA reads TGCAGCGTTGAAGTCAGGGGGCGCGGGGATGAAGCTTTCTTT. The full variable domain, its missing parts supplied by reference TRBV29-1 and TRBJ1-1, is SAVISQKPSRDICQRGTSLTIQCQVDSQVTMMFWYRQQPGQSLTLIATANQGSEATYESGFVIDKFPISRPNLTFSTLTVSNMSPEDSSIYLCSVEVRGRGDEAFFGQGTRLTVV.

This clone was seen only a few times. V usage is TRBV19 and J usage is TRBJ2-2; D remains unclear. The CDR3 loop spans 15 amino acids. V was trimmed by 6 bases and J by 0 bases, leaving 11 bases between them. Germline loops: CDR1 LNHDA, CDR2 SQIVND (reference sequence). CDR3 sequence (DNA): TGTGCCAGTAGCCACCACACAGCGAACACCGGGGAGCTGTTTTTT. This sequence encodes CASSHHTANTGELFF.

This clone was counted only a few times. V gene TRBV5-1 combines with J gene TRBJ1-2, with D maybe TRBD1 (6 bases). This CDR3 spans 14 amino acids. Looked up from germline, CDR1 is SGHRS and CDR2 is YFSETQ. V lost 3 bases and J 1 base, leaving 10 bases between the germline ends. CDR3 amino acids: CASSSGQFNYGYTF. For the CDR3, the DNA is TGCGCCAGCAGCTCCGGACAGTTTAACTATGGCTACACCTTC.

This sequence joins TRBV7-2 and TRBJ2-7; 9 bases agree with TRBD2. CDR1 and CDR2 from the germline V gene are SGHTA and FQGNSA. Trimming at V came to 1 base and at J to 3 bases, leaving 7 bases not matched to a gene. The CDR3 contains 16 residues. As DNA, the CDR3 is TGTGCCAGCAGCTTAGGGACTAGCGTCCTGGGCTACGAGCAGTACTTC. It specifies CASSLGTSVLGYEQYF.

This clone has a handful of counts. This sequence joins TRBV29-1 and TRBJ2-7; D possibly corresponds to TRBD2 (5 bases). This CDR3 spans 12 amino acids. The germline gives CDR1 SQVTM, CDR2 ANQGSEA. Deletions cut 4 bases from V and 5 bases from J, with 12 bases between. The CDR3 DNA reads TGCAGCGTTGGGGCGGGTTCCAACGAGCAGTACTTC. Its protein is CSVGAGSNEQYF.

This clone was counted a few times. The chain recombines TRBV7-2 with TRBJ2-3; TRBD2 aligns across 7 bases. The CDR3 is 13 residues long. V was clipped by 5 bases and J by 5 bases; unmatched bases: 4. Germline CDR1 and CDR2: SGHTA and FQGNSA. CDR3 sequence: CASSPTGGDTQYF. CDR3 bases: TGTGCCAGCAGCCCCACGGGGGGAGATACGCAGTATTTT.

The genes are TRBV13 and TRBJ1-2; TRBD1 aligns across 7 bases. From germline, CDR1 is PRHDT and CDR2 FYEKMQ (reference sequence). V was pared by 6 bases and J by 5 bases, with 9 bases of the junction left unmatched. The length of the CDR3 is 14 residues. CDR3: CASSPRRGIYGYTF. The CDR3, as DNA: TGTGCCAGCAGTCCCCGCAGGGGGATTTATGGCTACACCTTC. The complete variable domain, with remaining parts taken from reference TRBV13 and TRBJ1-2, reads AAGVIQSPRHLIKEKRETATLKCYPIPRHDTVYWYQQGPGQDPQFLISFYEKMQSDKGSIPDRFSAQQFSDYHSELNMSSLELGDSALYFCASSPRRGIYGYTFGSGTRLTVV.

The chain carries TRBV5-4 and TRBJ2-7; TRBD2 agrees at 12 bases. The CDR3 contains 14 residues. CDR1 and CDR2 (germline): SGHNT, YYREEE (reference sequence). V trimming: 4 bases; J trimming: 5 bases; junction bases outside the gene matches: 4. The CDR3 region is CASSPASGRDEQYF. CDR3 sequence (DNA): TGTGCCAGCAGCCCCGCTAGCGGGAGGGACGAGCAGTACTTC.